These 5 T cell receptor beta chains came from one sample sequenced in a study of identifying expanded T cells in peripheral blood. Here immunoSEQ multiplex PCR was the method, and the copy in TCRdb shows in-frame clones only, minus some. The sample records some 78,000 clones, 70% to 90% being singletons. Sequencing input: blood. The receptor source for this set is a person aged 18 to 69 in good health.

The chain has TRBV4-3 and TRBJ2-7; D remains ambiguous. Trimming pared 1 base from V and 0 bases from J, leaving 19 bases between. Germline lookup yields CDR1 LGHNA and CDR2 YSLEER. The CDR3 loop spans 18 amino acids. DNA for the CDR3: TGCGCCAGCAGCCAAGGCGTCTCCCTGGGTGGGTCCTCCTACGAGCAGTACTTC. Translating it yields CASSQGVSLGGSSYEQYF.

This chain joins TRBV7-9 and TRBJ2-3; 12 nucleotides match TRBD2. CDR1 and CDR2 (germline): SEHNR, FQNEAQ (reference sequence). This CDR3 has 13 amino acids. With 11 bases clipped from V and 2 bases from J, the junction kept 2 bases outside the gene matches. CDR3 DNA sequence: TGTGCCGGACTAGCGGGGTTCACAGATACGCAGTATTTT. Its protein product is CAGLAGFTDTQYF. Combining the CDR3 with reference TRBV7-9 and TRBJ2-3 gives the whole variable domain DTGVSQNPRHKITKRGQNVTFRCDPISEHNRLYWYRQTLGQGPEFLTYFQNEAQLEKSRLLSDRFSAERPKGSFSTLEIQRTEQGDSAMYLCAGLAGFTDTQYFGPGTRLTVL.

The chain combines TRBV7-2 with TRBJ2-2; D is unresolved. The V gene lost 4 bases and the J gene lost 2 bases, with 2 bases spanning the gap. The CDR3 has 12 residues. The germline V gene has CDR1 SGHTA and CDR2 FQGNSA. The CDR3 DNA reads as TGTGCCAGCAGCTCCAACACCGGGGAGCTGTTTTTT. Amino acids: CASSSNTGELFF.

The CDR3 nucleotides read TGTGCCAGCAGCTTAGGACAGTCAGAGACCCAGTACTTC. Protein: CASSLGQSETQYF. V usage is TRBV11-2 and J usage is TRBJ2-5; D is perhaps TRBD1 (5 bases). Trimming shortened V by 1 base and J by 4 bases, and 7 bases separated the two germline ends. This CDR3 is 13 amino acids long. Germline CDR1 is SGHAT and CDR2 is FQNNGV.

This clone was counted a single time. The chain uses TRBV5-3 and TRBJ2-7, with 10 bases lining up with TRBD1. TRBV5-3 is reported as an ORF; its role is uncertain. The CDR3 consists of 15 residues. Trimming at V came to 4 bases and at J to 3 bases, leaving 7 bases not matched to a gene. In nucleotides, the CDR3 is TGTGCCAGAAGCCCGGGGACAGGGGAGAGCTACGAGCAGTACTTC. Its translation: CARSPGTGESYEQYF.